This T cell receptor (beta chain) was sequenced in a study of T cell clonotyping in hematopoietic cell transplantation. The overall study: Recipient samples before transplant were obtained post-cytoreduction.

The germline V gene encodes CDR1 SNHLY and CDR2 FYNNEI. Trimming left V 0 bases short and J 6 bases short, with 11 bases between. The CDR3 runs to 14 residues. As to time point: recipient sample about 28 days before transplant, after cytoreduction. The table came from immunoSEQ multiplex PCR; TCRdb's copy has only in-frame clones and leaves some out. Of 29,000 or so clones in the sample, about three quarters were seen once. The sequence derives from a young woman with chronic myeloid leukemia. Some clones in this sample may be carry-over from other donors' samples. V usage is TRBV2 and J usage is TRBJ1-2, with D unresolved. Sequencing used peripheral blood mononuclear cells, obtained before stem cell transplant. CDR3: CASSEALGADGYTF. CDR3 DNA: TGTGCCAGCAGTGAAGCGCTCGGTGCCGATGGCTACACCTTC.